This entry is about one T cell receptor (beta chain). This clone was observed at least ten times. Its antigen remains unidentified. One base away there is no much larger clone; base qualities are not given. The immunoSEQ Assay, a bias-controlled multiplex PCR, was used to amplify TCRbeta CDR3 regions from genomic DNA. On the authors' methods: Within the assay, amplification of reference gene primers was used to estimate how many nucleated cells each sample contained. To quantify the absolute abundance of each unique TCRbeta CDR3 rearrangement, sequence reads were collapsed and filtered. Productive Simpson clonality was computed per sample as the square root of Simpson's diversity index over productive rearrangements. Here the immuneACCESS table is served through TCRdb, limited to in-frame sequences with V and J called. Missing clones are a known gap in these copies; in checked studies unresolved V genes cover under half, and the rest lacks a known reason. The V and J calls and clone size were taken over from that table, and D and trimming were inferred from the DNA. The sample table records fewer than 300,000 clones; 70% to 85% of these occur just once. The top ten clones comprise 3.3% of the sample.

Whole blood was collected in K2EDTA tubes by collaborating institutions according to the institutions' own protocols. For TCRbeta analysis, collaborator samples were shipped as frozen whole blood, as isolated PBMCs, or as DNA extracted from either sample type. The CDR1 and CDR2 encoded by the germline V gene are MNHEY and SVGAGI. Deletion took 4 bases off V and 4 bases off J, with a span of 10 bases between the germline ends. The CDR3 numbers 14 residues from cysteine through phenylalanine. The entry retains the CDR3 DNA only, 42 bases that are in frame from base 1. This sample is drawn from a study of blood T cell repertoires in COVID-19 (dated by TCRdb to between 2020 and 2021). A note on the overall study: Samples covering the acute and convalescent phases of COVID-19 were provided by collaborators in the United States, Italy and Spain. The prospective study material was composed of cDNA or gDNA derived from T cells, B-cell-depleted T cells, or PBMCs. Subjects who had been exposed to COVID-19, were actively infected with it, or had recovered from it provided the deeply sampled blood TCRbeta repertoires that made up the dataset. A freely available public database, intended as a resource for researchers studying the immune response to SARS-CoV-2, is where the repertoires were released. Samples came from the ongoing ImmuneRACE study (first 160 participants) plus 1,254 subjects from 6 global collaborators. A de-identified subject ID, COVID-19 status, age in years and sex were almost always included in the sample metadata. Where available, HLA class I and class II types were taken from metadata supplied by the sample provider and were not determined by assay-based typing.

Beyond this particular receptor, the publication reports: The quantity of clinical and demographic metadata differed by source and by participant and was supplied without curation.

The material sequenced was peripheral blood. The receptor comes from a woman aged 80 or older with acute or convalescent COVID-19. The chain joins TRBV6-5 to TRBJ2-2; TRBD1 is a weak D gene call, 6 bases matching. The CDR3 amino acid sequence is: CASSSTGTTGELFF. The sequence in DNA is TGTGCCAGCAGTTCCACAGGGACCACCGGGGAGCTGTTTTTT.